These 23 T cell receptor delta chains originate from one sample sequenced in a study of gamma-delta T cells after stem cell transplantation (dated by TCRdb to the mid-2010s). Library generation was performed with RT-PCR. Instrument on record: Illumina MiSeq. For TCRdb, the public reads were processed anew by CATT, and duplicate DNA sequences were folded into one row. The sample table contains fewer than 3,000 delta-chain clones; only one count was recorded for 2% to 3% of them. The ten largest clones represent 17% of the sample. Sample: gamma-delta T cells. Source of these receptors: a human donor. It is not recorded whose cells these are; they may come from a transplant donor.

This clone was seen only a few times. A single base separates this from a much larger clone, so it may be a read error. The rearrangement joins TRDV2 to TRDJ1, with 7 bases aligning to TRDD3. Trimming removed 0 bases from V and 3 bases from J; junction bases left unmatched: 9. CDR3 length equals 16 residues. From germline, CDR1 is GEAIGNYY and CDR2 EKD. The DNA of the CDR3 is TGTGCCTGTGACACCGTGGATACGCGGAACGCCGATAAACTCATCTTT. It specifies CACDTVDTRNADKLIF.

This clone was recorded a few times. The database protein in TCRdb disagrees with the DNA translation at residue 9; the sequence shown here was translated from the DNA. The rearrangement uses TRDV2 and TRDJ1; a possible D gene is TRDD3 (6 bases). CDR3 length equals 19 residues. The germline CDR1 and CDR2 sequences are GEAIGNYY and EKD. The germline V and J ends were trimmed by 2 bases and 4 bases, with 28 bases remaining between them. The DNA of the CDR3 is TGTGCCTGTGACAACATGGAGGCCTCCCTGGGCGATACGATCGATAAACTCATCTTT. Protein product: CACDNMEASLGDTIDKLIF.

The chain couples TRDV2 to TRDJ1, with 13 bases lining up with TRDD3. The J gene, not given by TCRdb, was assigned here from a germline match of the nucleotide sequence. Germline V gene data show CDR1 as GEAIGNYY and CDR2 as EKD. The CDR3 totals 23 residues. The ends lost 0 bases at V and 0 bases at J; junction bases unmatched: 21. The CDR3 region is CACDTLLGDTQSDAGRYTDKLIF. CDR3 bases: TGTGCCTGTGACACCTTACTGGGGGATACGCAAAGTGATGCGGGAAGGTACACCGATAAACTCATCTTT.

CDR3 region: CACDPAGGTGSKLIF. The CDR3 DNA reads as TGTGCCTGTGACCCGGCCGGAGGCACAGGCAGTAAACTCATCTTT. The chain employs TRDV2 and TRDJ1; D is unresolved. CDR3 length: 15 amino acids. The ends were cut back, 3 bases at V and 7 bases at J, with 20 bases in the middle. CDR1 and CDR2 from the germline V gene are GEAIGNYY and EKD.

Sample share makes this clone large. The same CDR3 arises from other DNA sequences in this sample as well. Here the CDR3 reads CACDPLGETRYTDKLIF. The CDR3 DNA reads as TGTGCCTGTGACCCCCTGGGGGAGACAAGGTACACCGATAAACTCATCTTT. This sequence joins TRDV2 and TRDJ1, with TRDD3 identical over 8 bases. This CDR3 has 17 residues. Germline V gene lookup returns CDR1 GEAIGNYY and CDR2 EKD. V lost 3 bases to trimming and J lost 0 bases; unmatched junction nucleotides: 11.

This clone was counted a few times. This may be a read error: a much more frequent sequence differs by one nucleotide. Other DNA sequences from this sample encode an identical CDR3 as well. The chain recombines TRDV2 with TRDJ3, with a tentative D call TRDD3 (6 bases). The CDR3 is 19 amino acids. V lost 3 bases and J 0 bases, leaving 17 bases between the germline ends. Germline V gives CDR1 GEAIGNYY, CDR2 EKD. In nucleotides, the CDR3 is TGTGCCTGTGACCATACGGGGGAAAAAAGCTCCTGGGACACCCGACAGATGTTTTTC. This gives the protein CACDHTGEKSSWDTRQMFF.

DNA of the CDR3: TGTGCCTGTGACACGCCTGGGGGCTCAACCCCCTCCTGGGACACCCGACAGATGTTTTTC. Residues: CACDTPGGSTPSWDTRQMFF. The rearrangement uses TRDV2 and TRDJ3; 7 bases fit TRDD3. The germline gives CDR1 GEAIGNYY, CDR2 EKD. CDR3 length equals 20 residues. Germline trimming cut 1 base from V and 0 bases from J; bases unmatched to any gene: 11.

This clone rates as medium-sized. In nucleotides, the CDR3 is TGTGCCTGTGACACGCTGGGGGATAACGGCGATAAACTCATCTTT. This encodes CACDTLGDNGDKLIF. This chain joins TRDV2 and TRDJ1; 10 bases line up with TRDD3. The J segment lost 4 bases and the V segment lost 1 base, leaving 5 bases of the junction unmatched. Germline V gene data show CDR1 as GEAIGNYY and CDR2 as EKD. The CDR3 length is 15 residues.

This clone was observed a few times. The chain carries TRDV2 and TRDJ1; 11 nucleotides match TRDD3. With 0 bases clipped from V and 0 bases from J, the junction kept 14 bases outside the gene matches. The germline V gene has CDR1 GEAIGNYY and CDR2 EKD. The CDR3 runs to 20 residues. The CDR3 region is CACDTVSGNGGYAYTDKLIF. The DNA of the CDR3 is TGTGCCTGTGACACCGTTTCGGGAAATGGGGGATACGCTTACACCGATAAACTCATCTTT.

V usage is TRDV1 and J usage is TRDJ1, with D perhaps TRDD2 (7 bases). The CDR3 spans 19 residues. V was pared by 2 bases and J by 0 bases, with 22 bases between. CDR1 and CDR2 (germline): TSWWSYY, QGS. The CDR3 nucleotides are TGTGCTCTTGGGGAATTACTATTCCTACGGGGATTCTACACCGATAAACTCATCTTT. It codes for CALGELLFLRGFYTDKLIF.

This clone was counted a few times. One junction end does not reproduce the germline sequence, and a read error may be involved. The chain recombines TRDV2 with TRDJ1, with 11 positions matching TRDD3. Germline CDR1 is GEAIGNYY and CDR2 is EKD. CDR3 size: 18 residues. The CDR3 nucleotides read TGTGCCTGTGACACCATCGGGGATGGGGGATACGATGCCGATAAACCCATCTTT. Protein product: CACDTIGDGGYDADKPIF.

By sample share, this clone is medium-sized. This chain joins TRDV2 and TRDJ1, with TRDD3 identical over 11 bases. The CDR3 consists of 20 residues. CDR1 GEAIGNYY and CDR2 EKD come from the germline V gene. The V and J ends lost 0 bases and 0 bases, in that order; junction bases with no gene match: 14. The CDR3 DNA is TGTGCCTGTGACACCGTGCTGGGGGATACTCTCGAGGGGTACACCGATAAACTCATCTTT. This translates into CACDTVLGDTLEGYTDKLIF.

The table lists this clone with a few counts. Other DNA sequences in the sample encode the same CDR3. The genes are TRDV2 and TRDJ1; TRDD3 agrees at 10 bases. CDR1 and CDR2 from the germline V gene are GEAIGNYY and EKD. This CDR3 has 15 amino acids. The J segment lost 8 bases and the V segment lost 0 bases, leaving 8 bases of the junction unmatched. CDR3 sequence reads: CACDTLLGDHDKLIF. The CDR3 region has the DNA TGTGCCTGTGACACCTTACTGGGGGATCACGACAAACTCATCTTT.

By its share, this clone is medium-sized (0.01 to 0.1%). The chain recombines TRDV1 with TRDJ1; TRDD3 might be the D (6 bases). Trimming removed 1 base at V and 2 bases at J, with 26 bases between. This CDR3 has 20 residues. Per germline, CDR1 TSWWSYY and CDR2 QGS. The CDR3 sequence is CALGERRSYPFTGRTDKLIF. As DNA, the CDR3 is TGTGCTCTTGGGGAACGTCGGTCCTATCCCTTTACTGGGCGAACCGATAAACTCATCTTT.

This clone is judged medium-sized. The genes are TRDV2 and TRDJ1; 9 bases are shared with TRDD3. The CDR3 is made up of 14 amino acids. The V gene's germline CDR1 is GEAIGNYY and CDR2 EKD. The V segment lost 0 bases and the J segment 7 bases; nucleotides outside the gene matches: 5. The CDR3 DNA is TGTGCCTGTGACACCGTTGGGGATACGTCTAAACTCATCTTT. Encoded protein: CACDTVGDTSKLIF.

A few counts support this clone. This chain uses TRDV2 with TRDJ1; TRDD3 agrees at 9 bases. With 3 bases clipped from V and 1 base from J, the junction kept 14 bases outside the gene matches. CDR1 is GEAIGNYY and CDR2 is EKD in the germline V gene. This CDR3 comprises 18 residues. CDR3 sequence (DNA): TGTGCCTGTGACGAGGTTACTGGGGGAAAATTAGGCACCGATAAACTCATCTTT. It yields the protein CACDEVTGGKLGTDKLIF.

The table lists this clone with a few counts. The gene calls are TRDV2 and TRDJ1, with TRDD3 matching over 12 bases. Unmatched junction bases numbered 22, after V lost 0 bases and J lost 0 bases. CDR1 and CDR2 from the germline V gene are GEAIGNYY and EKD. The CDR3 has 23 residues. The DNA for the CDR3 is TGTGCCTGTGACACCGTAAAAGTGGTGGAGGTGTCTGGGGGATACGGGTACACCGATAAACTCATCTTT. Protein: CACDTVKVVEVSGGYGYTDKLIF.

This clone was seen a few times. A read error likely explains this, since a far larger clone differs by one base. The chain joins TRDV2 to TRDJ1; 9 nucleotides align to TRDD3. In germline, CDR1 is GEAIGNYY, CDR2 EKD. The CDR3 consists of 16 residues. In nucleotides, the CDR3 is TGTGCCTGTGACGTACTGGGGGACCCTTACACCGATAAACCCATCTTT. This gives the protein CACDVLGDPYTDKPIF.

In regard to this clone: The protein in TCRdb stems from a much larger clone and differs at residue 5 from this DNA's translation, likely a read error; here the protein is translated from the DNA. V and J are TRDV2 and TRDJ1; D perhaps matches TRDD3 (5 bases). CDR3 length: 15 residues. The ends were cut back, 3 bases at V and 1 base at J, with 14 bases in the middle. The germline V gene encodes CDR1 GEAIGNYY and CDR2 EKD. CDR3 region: CACDALGGTTDKLIF. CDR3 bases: TGTGCCTGTGACGCCCTCGGGGGTACCACCGATAAACTCATCTTT.

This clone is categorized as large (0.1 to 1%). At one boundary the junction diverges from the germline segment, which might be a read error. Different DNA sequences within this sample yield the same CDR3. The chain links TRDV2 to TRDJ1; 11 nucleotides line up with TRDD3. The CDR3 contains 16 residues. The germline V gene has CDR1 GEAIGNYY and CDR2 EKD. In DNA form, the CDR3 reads TGTGCCTGTGACGGAGTGGGGGTCTTACTGGGGGATAAAATCATCTTT. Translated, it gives CACDGVGVLLGDKIIF.

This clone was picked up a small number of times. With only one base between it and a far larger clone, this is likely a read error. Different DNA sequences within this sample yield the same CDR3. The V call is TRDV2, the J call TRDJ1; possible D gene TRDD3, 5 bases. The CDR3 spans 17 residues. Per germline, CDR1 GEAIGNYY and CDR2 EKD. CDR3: CACDTLMTTGRTDKLIF. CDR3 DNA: TGTGCCTGTGACACTCTCATGACGACTGGCCGCACCGATAAACTCATCTTC.

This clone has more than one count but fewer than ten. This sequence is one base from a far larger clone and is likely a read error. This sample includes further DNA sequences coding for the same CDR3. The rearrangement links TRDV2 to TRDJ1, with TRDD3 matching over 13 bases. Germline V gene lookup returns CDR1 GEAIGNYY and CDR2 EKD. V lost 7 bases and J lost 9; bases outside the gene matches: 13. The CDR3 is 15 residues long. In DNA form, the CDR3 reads TGTGCCTGCGACGTCCTTACTGGGGGATACGCGGAACTCATCTTT. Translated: CACDVLTGGYAELIF.

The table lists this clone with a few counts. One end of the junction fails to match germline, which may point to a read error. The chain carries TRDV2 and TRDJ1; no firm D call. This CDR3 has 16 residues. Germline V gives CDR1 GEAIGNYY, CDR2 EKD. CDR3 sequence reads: CACGTIGTFDTDKLIF. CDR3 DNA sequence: TGTGCCTGTGGCACCATCGGAACTTTCGACACCGATAAACTCATCTTT.